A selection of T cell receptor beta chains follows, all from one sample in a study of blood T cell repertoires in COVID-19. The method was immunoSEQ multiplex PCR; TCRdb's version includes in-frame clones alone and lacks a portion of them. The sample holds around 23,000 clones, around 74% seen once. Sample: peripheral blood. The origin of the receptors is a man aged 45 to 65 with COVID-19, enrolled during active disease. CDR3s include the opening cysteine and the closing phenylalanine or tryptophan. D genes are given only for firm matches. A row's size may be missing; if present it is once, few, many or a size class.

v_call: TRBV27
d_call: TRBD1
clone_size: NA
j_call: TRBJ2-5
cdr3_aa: CASSWDRGLETQYF
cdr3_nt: TGTGCCAGCAGTTGGGACAGAGGGTTGGAGACCCAGTACTTC

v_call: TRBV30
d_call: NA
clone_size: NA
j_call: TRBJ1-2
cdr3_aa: CACQPQTGGSLAGYTF
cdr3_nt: TGTGCCTGCCAACCACAAACGGGGGGCTCCTTAGCTGGCTACACCTTC

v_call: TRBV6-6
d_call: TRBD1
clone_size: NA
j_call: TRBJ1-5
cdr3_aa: CASSYRGGGSNQPQHF
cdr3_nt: TGTGCCAGCAGTTACCGAGGGGGCGGCAGCAATCAGCCCCAGCATTTT

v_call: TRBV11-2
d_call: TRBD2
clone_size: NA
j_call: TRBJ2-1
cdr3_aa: CASRRISGRNNEQFF
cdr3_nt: TGTGCCAGCAGGAGAATCAGCGGGAGGAACAATGAGCAGTTCTTC

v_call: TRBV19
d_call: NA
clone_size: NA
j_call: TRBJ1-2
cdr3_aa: CASSITLRGNYGYTF
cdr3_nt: TGTGCCAGTAGTATAACGCTTAGGGGAAACTATGGCTACACCTTC

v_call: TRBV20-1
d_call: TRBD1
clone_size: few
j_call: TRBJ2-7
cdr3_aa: CSASQGNEQYF
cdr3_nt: TGCAGTGCTTCACAGGGGAACGAGCAGTACTTC

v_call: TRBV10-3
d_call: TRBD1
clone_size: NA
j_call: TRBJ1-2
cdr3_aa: CAISGGTGEENYGYTF
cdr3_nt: TGTGCCATCAGTGGGGGGACAGGGGAGGAGAACTATGGCTACACCTTC

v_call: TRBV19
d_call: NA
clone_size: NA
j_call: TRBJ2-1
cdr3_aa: CASRQWGRGSYNEQFF
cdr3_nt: TGTGCCAGTAGACAATGGGGTAGGGGCTCCTACAATGAGCAGTTCTTC

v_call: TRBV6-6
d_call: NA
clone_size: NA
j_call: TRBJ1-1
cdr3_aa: CASTQGGTEAFF
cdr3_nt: TGTGCCAGCACCCAGGGAGGGACTGAAGCTTTCTTT

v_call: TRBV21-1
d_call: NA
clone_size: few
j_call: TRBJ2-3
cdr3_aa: CASSKKDSQIGTDTQYF
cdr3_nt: TGTGCCAGCAGCAAAAAAGACAGCCAGATAGGCACAGATACGCAGTATTTT

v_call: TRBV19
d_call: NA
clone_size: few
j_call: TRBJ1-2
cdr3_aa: CASTHSGDGGYGYTF
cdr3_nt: TGTGCCAGTACTCACTCGGGGGACGGGGGCTATGGCTACACCTTC

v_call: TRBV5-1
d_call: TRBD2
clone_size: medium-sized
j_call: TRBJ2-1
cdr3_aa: CASSLGYTSGRAINNEQFF
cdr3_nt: TGCGCCAGCAGCTTGGGATATACTAGCGGGAGGGCCATCAACAATGAGCAGTTCTTC

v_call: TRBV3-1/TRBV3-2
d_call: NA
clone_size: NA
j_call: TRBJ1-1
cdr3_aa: CASSQGDRGTEAFF
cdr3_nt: TGTGCCAGCAGCCAAGGAGACCGGGGCACTGAAGCTTTCTTT

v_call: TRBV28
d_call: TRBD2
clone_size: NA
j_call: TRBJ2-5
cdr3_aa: CASTGASGPETQYF
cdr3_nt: TGTGCCAGCACTGGGGCTAGCGGACCAGAGACCCAGTACTTC

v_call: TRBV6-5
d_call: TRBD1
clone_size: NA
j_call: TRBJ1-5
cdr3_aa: CASKILDRSNQPQHF
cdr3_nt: TGTGCCAGCAAGATTTTGGACAGGTCGAATCAGCCCCAGCATTTT

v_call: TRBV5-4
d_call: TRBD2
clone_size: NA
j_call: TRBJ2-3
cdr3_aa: CASSLRSGGTTDTQYF
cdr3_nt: TGTGCCAGCAGCTTGCGTAGCGGGGGCACCACAGATACGCAGTATTTT

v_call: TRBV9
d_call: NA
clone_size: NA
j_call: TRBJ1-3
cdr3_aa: CASSANSGNTIYF
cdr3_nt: TGTGCCAGCAGCGCCAACAGCGGAAACACCATATATTTT

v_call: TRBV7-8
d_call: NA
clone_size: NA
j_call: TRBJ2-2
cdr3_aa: CASSLTGAGELFF
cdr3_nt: TGTGCCAGCAGCTTAACGGGTGCGGGGGAGCTGTTTTTT

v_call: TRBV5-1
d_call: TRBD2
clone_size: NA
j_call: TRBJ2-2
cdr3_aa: CASSVRTSGGSGELFF
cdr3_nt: TGCGCCAGCAGCGTACGGACTAGCGGGGGTTCCGGGGAGCTGTTTTTT

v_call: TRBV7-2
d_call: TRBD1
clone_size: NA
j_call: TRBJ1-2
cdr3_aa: CASRPNRDRYQRGYGYTF
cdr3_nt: TGTGCCAGCAGACCTAACCGGGACAGGTACCAACGTGGCTATGGCTACACCTTC

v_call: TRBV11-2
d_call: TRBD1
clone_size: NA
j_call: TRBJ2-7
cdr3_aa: CASSLGWGTGDYEQYF
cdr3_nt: TGTGCCAGCAGCTTAGGATGGGGGACAGGGGACTACGAGCAGTACTTC

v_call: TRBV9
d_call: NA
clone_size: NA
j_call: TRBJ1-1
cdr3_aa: CASSPRVGGTEAFF
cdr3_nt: TGTGCCAGCAGCCCCAGGGTGGGGGGCACTGAAGCTTTCTTT

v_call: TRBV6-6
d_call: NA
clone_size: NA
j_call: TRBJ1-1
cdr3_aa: CASSFVEYTEAFF
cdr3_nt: TGTGCCAGCAGTTTCGTGGAGTACACTGAAGCTTTCTTT

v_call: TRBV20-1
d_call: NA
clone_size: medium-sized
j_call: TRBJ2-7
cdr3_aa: CSARSGHEQYF
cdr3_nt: TGCAGTGCTCGCTCAGGGCACGAGCAGTACTTC

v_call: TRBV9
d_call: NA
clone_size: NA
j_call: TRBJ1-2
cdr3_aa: CASSVGRSTHYGYTF
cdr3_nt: TGTGCCAGCAGCGTAGGTAGATCCACCCACTATGGCTACACCTTC

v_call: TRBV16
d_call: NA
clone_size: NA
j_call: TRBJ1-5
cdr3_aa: CASSQAAGQPQHF
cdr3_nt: TGTGCCAGCAGCCAGGCGGCCGGGCAGCCCCAGCATTTT

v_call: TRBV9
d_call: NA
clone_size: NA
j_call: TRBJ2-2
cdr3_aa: CASSVRVNTGELFF
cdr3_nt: TGTGCCAGCAGCGTAAGAGTGAACACCGGGGAGCTGTTTTTT

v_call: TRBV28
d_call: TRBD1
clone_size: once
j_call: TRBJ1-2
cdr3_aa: CASSLGLGQGGYTF
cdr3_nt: TGTGCCAGCAGTTTAGGACTAGGACAGGGCGGCTACACCTTC

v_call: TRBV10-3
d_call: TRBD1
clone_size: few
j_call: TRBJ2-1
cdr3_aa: CAITEGQRTYNEQFF
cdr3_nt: TGTGCCATCACCGAGGGACAGAGAACCTACAATGAGCAGTTCTTC

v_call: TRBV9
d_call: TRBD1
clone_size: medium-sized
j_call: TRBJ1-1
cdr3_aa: CASSVGQASEAFF
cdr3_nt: TGTGCCAGCAGCGTTGGACAGGCGAGTGAAGCTTTCTTT

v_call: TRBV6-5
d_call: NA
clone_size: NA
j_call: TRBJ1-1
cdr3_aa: CASSQTVNTEAFF
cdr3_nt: TGTGCCAGCAGTCAGACAGTTAACACTGAAGCTTTCTTT

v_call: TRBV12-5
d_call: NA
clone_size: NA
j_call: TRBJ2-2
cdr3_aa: CASGLVWVAGVHTGELFF
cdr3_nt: TGTGCTAGTGGTTTGGTATGGGTTGCAGGGGTCCACACCGGGGAGCTGTTTTTT

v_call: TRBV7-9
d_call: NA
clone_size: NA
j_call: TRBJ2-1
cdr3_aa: CASSPPRGAKYNEQFF
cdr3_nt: TGTGCCAGCAGCCCTCCCCGGGGGGCCAAGTACAATGAGCAGTTCTTC

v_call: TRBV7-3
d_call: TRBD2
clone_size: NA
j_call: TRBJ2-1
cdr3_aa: CASSLAGGNEQFF
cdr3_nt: TGTGCCAGCAGCCTCGCGGGGGGGAATGAGCAGTTCTTC

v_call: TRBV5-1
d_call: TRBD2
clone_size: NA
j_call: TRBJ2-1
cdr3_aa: CASSLSGTSVYNEQFF
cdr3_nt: TGCGCCAGCAGCCTCAGTGGGACTAGTGTCTACAATGAGCAGTTCTTC

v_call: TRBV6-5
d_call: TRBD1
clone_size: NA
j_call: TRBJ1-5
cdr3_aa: CASSPTGGSEPQHF
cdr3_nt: TGTGCCAGCAGTCCTACAGGGGGCTCGGAGCCCCAGCATTTT

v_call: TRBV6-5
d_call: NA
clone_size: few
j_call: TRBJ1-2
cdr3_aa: CASSSVYGYTF
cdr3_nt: TGTGCCAGCAGCTCAGTCTATGGCTACACCTTC

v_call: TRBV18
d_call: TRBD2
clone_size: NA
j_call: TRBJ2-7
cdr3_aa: CASSPALAEYEQYF
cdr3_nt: TGTGCCAGCTCACCGGCTCTAGCGGAATACGAGCAGTACTTC

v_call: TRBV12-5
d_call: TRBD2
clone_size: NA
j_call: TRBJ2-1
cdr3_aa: CASLWASTSGRAWENEQFF
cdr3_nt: TGTGCTAGTTTGTGGGCCTCGACTAGCGGGAGGGCCTGGGAGAATGAGCAGTTCTTC

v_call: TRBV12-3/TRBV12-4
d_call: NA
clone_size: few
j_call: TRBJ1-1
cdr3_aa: CASKEQLNTEAFF
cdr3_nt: TGTGCCAGCAAGGAACAGTTGAACACTGAAGCTTTCTTT

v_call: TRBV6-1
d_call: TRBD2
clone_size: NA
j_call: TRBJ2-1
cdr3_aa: CASSGRGGAYNEQFF
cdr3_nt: TGTGCCAGCAGTGGGAGGGGAGGGGCCTACAATGAGCAGTTCTTC

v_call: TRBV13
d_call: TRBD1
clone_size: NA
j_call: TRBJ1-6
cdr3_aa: CASSFSSGQGSSYNSPLHF
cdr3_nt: TGTGCCAGCAGCTTCTCCTCGGGACAGGGGAGCTCCTATAATTCACCCCTCCACTTT

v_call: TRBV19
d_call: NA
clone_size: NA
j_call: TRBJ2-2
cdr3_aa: CASSIFLTGTGELFF
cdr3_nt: TGTGCCAGTAGTATCTTCTTAACAGGGACCGGGGAGCTGTTTTTT

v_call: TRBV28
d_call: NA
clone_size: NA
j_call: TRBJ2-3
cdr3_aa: CASSLLALSRTDTQYF
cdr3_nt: TGTGCCAGCAGTTTATTAGCTTTAAGTCGCACAGATACGCAGTATTTT

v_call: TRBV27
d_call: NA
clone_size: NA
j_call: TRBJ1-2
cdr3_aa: CASKAGGYGYTF
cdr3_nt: TGTGCCAGCAAGGCAGGAGGCTATGGCTACACCTTC

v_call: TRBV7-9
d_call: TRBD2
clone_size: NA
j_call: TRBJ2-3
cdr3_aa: CASSYLAGGSTDTQYF
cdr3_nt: TGTGCCAGCAGCTATCTAGCGGGGGGGAGCACAGATACGCAGTATTTT

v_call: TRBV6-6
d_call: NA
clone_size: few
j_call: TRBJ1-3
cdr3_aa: CASSQTGSSGNTIYF
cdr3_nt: TGTGCCAGCAGTCAAACAGGCTCGTCTGGAAACACCATATATTTT

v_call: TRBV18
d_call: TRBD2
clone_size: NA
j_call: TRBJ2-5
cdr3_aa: CASSPKRGQETQYF
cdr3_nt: TGTGCCAGCTCACCCAAGCGGGGTCAAGAGACCCAGTACTTC

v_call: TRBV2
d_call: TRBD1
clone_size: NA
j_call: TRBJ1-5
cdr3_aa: CASSGTGSNQPQHF
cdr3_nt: TGTGCCAGCAGTGGGACAGGGTCCAATCAGCCCCAGCATTTT

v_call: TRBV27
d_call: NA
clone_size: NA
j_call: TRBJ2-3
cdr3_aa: CASIRGDTQYF
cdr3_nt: TGTGCCAGCATCAGGGGAGATACGCAGTATTTT

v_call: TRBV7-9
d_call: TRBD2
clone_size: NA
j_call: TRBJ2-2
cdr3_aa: CASSPGLAGSFRGTGELFF
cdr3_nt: TGTGCCAGCAGCCCGGGACTAGCGGGAAGCTTTAGAGGGACCGGGGAGCTGTTTTTT

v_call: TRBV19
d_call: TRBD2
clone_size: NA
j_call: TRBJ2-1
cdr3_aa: CASSTTSGSFNEQFF
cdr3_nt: TGTGCCAGTAGTACTACTAGCGGGAGTTTTAATGAGCAGTTCTTC

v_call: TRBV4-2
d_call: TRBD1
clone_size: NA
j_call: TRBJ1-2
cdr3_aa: CASSQEVTGPYGYTF
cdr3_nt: TGTGCCAGCAGCCAAGAGGTGACAGGGCCCTATGGCTACACCTTC

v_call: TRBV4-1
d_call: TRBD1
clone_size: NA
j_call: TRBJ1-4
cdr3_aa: CASSQGGGQFNEKLFF
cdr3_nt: TGCGCCAGCAGCCAAGGAGGGGGACAGTTTAATGAAAAACTGTTTTTT

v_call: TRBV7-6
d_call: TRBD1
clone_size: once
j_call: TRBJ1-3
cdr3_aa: CASSSGQGRNTIYF
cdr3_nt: TGTGCCAGCAGCTCGGGACAGGGAAGAAACACCATATATTTT

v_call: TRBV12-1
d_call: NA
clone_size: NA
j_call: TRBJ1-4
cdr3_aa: CASSPRDRVRPTNEKLFF
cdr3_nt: TGTGCCAGCAGCCCCCGGGACAGGGTGCGACCAACTAATGAAAAACTGTTTTTT

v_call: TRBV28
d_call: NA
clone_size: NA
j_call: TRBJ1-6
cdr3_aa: CASRITQGPSPLHF
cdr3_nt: TGTGCCAGCAGGATAACACAGGGTCCCTCACCCCTCCACTTT

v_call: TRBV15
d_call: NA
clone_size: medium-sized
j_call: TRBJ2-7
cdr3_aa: CATSREAPGEYYEQYF
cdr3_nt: TGTGCCACCAGCAGAGAGGCGCCGGGAGAGTACTACGAGCAGTACTTC

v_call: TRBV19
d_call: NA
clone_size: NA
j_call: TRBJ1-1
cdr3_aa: CASSIAEEAFF
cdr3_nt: TGTGCCAGTAGTATAGCAGAAGAAGCTTTCTTT

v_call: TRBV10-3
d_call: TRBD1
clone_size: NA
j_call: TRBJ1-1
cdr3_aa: CAIREGQGMNTEAFF
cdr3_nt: TGTGCCATCAGGGAGGGACAGGGGATGAACACTGAAGCTTTCTTT